Listed below are T cell receptor beta chains from one sample, sequenced in a study of T cells in localized non-small cell lung cancer. TCRdb's copy holds only in-frame clones and misses some; the assay was immunoSEQ multiplex PCR. The sample carries about 30,000 clones, 91% recorded once. The material was PBMCs, obtained before any cancer treatment. These receptor sequences come from a man aged 35-69 years with stage II lung adenocarcinoma. Each CDR3 is given with its conserved first and last residue. D genes are given only for firm matches. For some rows the clone size is stated as once, few or many, or as a class when expanded; others skip it.

.	TRBV7-2	TRBJ1-2	.	TGTGCCAGCAGCCCCGGTGGGCAGCTTAACTATGGCTACACCTTC	CASSPGGQLNYGYTF
.	TRBV7-9	TRBJ2-2	.	TGTGCCAGCAGCCACAGCCTCGGAGGCACCGGGGAGCTGTTTTTT	CASSHSLGGTGELFF
.	TRBV6-5	TRBJ2-6	.	TGTGCCAGCAGTTACAGGGGCTCTGGGGCCAACGTCCTGACTTTC	CASSYRGSGANVLTF
.	TRBV4-1	TRBJ1-2	.	TGCGCCAGCAGCCAAGTGAATATGGGGTGGGTCGATATGTCGGGCTACACCTTC	CASSQVNMGWVDMSGYTF
TRBD1	TRBV27	TRBJ2-1	.	TGTGCCAGCAGCGACAGGGGGCTGGCGGGAGGCCCTCATGAGCAGTTCTTC	CASSDRGLAGGPHEQFF
.	TRBV7-8	TRBJ2-3	.	TGTGCCAGCAGCTTCGGGACCCAGTCCGATACGCAGTATTTT	CASSFGTQSDTQYF
.	TRBV27	TRBJ2-3	.	TGTGCCAGCAGGGGGGTACGTAGCACAGATACGCAGTATTTT	CASRGVRSTDTQYF
.	TRBV5-4	TRBJ1-1	.	TGTGCCAGCAGCTTGGGCCCCGGACAGAACACTGAAGCTTTCTTT	CASSLGPGQNTEAFF
TRBD2	TRBV6-1	TRBJ2-7	.	TGTGCCAGCATCTGGCGGGGGGAGCAGTACTTC	CASIWRGEQYF
.	TRBV11-2	TRBJ1-1	.	TGTGCCAGCAGCCTAGGGTTTAGGAACACTGAAGCTTTCTTT	CASSLGFRNTEAFF
.	TRBV19	TRBJ2-5	.	TGTGCCAGTAGTATAGGGCAGAATCTCTACCAAGAGACCCAGTACTTC	CASSIGQNLYQETQYF
TRBD1	TRBV7-9	TRBJ2-4	.	TGTGCCAGCAGCCGGACAGGGGAAGGGGCCAAAAACATTCAGTACTTC	CASSRTGEGAKNIQYF
.	TRBV28	TRBJ2-1	.	TGTGCCAGCAGTTTTCCTCCACGGTCGGGTCTTTCCTACAATGAGCAGTTCTTC	CASSFPPRSGLSYNEQFF
TRBD2	TRBV19	TRBJ2-1	.	TGTGCCAGTCTCTCAATCGGGACTAGCGGGGGGAGGGCTAGGGTGCATGAGCAGTTCTTC	CASLSIGTSGGRARVHEQFF
TRBD2	TRBV7-2	TRBJ2-7	.	TGTGCCAGCAGAGAGAAGGCCAGGACTAGGGCCTACGAGCAGTACTTC	CASREKARTRAYEQYF
TRBD1	TRBV6-5	TRBJ1-3	.	TGTGCCAGCAGTTATTCGACAGGGGTACTTGGAAACACCATATATTTT	CASSYSTGVLGNTIYF
.	TRBV19	TRBJ1-1	.	TGTGCCAGTAGTCCCCTAGGCACTGAAGCTTTCTTT	CASSPLGTEAFF
TRBD1	TRBV28	TRBJ1-1	.	TGTGCCAGCAGTTTTCCACAGGGGAAGAACACTGAAGCTTTCTTT	CASSFPQGKNTEAFF
TRBD2	TRBV28	TRBJ2-2	.	TGTGCCAGCAGTTTAGGGGGGGACGCCGGGGAGCTGTTTTTT	CASSLGGDAGELFF
TRBD1	TRBV13	TRBJ2-5	.	TGTGCCAGCAGCTTTGAGGGACAGCCCACAGAGACCCAGTACTTC	CASSFEGQPTETQYF
.	TRBV11-2	TRBJ2-1	.	TGTGCCAGCAGCTCCGAGATCTACAATGAGCAGTTCTTC	CASSSEIYNEQFF
.	TRBV4-1	TRBJ1-5	.	TGCGCCAGCAGCCCCCAGGGAGCTCAGCCCCAGCATTTT	CASSPQGAQPQHF
.	TRBV18	TRBJ2-7	.	TGTGCCAGCTCACCCGGACGCCTCGGACTTAGCTACGAGCAGTACTTC	CASSPGRLGLSYEQYF
.	TRBV7-3	TRBJ1-3	once	TGTGCCAGCAGCTTAGTAGGGCCACTGGGAGGAAACACCATATATTTT	CASSLVGPLGGNTIYF
TRBD2	TRBV9	TRBJ2-3	.	TGTGCCAGCAGCGTTACATTAGCGGGCGGAGGCACAGATACGCAGTATTTT	CASSVTLAGGGTDTQYF
.	TRBV5-6	TRBJ1-5	few	TGTGCCAGCAGCCCCTGGGGGAAAGGGGTCTACAATCAGCCCCAGCATTTT	CASSPWGKGVYNQPQHF
TRBD2	TRBV5-1	TRBJ2-2	.	TGCGCCAGCAGCCCGAACTCAGCGGGACCGAACACCGGGGAGCTGTTTTTT	CASSPNSAGPNTGELFF
TRBD2	TRBV19	TRBJ2-1	.	TGTGCCAGTAGTATTCTAGCGGGTAACTCCTACAATGAGCAGTTCTTC	CASSILAGNSYNEQFF
.	TRBV5-6	TRBJ2-7	.	TGTGCCAGCAGCTTTGGGGGGAAGTCCTACGAGCAGTACTTC	CASSFGGKSYEQYF
TRBD1	TRBV30	TRBJ1-5	.	TGTGCCTGGAGTCCAAGAGACAGGGTGGGCCAGCCCCAGCATTTT	CAWSPRDRVGQPQHF
TRBD1	TRBV6-1	TRBJ1-5	.	TGTGCCAGCAGTGAAGGGTGGCGACAGGGCGAACAGCCCCAGCATTTT	CASSEGWRQGEQPQHF
.	TRBV28	TRBJ2-5	.	TGTGCCAGCAGTTTAGGGCCCGGGGAGGCCCAGTACTTC	CASSLGPGEAQYF
.	TRBV13	TRBJ1-4	.	TGTGCCAGCAGCCCCGGGACCCTTAGGGATGAAAAACTGTTTTTT	CASSPGTLRDEKLFF
.	TRBV27	TRBJ2-6	.	TGTGCCAGCAAGGCCGGCCTCCCCTTCCCCTCTGGGGCCAACGTCCTGACTTTC	CASKAGLPFPSGANVLTF
TRBD2	TRBV6-4	TRBJ2-1	.	TGTGCCAGCAGTGACTCCTGGGAAGCGGGAGGCAATGAGCAGTTCTTC	CASSDSWEAGGNEQFF
.	TRBV7-9	TRBJ2-5	.	TGTGCCAGCAGCCCTGGATCGGTAGAGACCCAGTACTTC	CASSPGSVETQYF
.	TRBV19	TRBJ1-1	.	TGTGCCACCATGGGCGGGGAGTACGCCACTGAAGCTTTCTTT	CATMGGEYATEAFF
.	TRBV5-4	TRBJ2-2	.	TGTGCCAGCAGCTTGGCCCCCGGGGTAGTCACCGGGGAGCTGTTTTTT	CASSLAPGVVTGELFF
.	TRBV6-7	TRBJ2-1	.	TGTGCCAGCACTATTAGGGCGGAGTTCTTC	CASTIRAEFF
.	TRBV27	TRBJ1-2	.	TGTGCCAGCAGTTTATACCGGGGGGCAAGCTATGGCTACACCTTC	CASSLYRGASYGYTF
TRBD1	TRBV28	TRBJ1-5	once	TGTGCCAGCAGTTTAATGTATAGGGGGCAACATCAGCCCCAGCATTTT	CASSLMYRGQHQPQHF
TRBD1	TRBV5-1	TRBJ1-4	.	TGCGCCAGCAGCCCGGGACAGCCTAATGAAAAACTGTTTTTT	CASSPGQPNEKLFF
.	TRBV27	TRBJ2-5	.	TGTGCCAGCAGCTCACTCGCGGGGGCGGGAATGGAGACCCAGTACTTC	CASSSLAGAGMETQYF
TRBD2	TRBV7-6	TRBJ2-1	.	TGTGCCAGCAGCCGCCTAGCGGGTGGGGCCTACAATGAGCAGTTCTTC	CASSRLAGGAYNEQFF
.	TRBV10-2	TRBJ1-2	.	TGCGCCACCGTTGGAGGGGAAGGGTATGGCTACACCTTC	CATVGGEGYGYTF